The clone carrying this TCR beta chain was observed at least ten times. Synthesis of cDNA was accomplished via 5'RACE employing 10-nucleotide random UMIs. MiXCR, run by TCRdb on the 5' RACE reads, gives a single entry per CDR3 protein. The table has 120,000 or so distinct CDR3 sequences, more than 2.5% seen once. This sample is part of a study of neurological immune-mediated disorders. Trimming cost V 1 base and J 2 bases, with 6 bases left between them. This CDR3 region has 13 residues. Germline V gives CDR1 SGHTA, CDR2 FQGNSA. This clonotype was sampled from a woman younger than 45 with multiple sclerosis. The chain recombines TRBV7-2 with TRBJ2-7; D unclear. Material: PBMCs. The CDR3 nucleotides read TGTGCCAGCAGCTTAGTGGCAGCCTACGAGCAGTACTTC. Amino acid sequence: CASSLVAAYEQYF.